Each of the 4 T cell receptor beta chains below was sequenced from the same sample in a study of CD8 T cells in ankylosing spondylitis. One entry per CDR3 protein, called by TCRdb with MiXCR from the 5' RACE reads. The sample lists about 340,000 distinct CDR3 sequences, roughly 20% occurring once. The specimen sequenced was blood, either unsorted or a sorted T cell fraction (not recorded which). Source of these receptors: a male donor with ankylosing spondylitis or in good health (not recorded which).

This clonotype was detected only a few times. The chain couples TRBV27 to TRBJ2-6, with unresolved D. CDR1 and CDR2 (germline): MNHEY, SMNVEV (reference sequence). Deletions cut 5 bases from V and 0 bases from J, with 14 bases between. The CDR3 has 17 residues. CDR3 sequence: CASSPPEIASGANVLTF. Written as DNA, the CDR3 is TGTGCCAGCAGTCCGCCCGAAATTGCCTCTGGGGCCAACGTCCTGACTTTC.

This clonotype appeared a few times. The chain carries TRBV29-1 and TRBJ1-3, with D hard to call. This CDR3 comprises 13 residues. CDR1 SQVTM and CDR2 ANQGSEA come from the germline V gene. Between the trimmed V and J ends, which lost 1 base and 3 bases, there was a span of 7 bases. CDR3 residues: CSVEGGSGNTIYF. The CDR3 DNA sequence: TGCAGCGTTGAAGGAGGGAGTGGAAACACCATATATTTT.

This chain links TRBV7-9 with TRBJ1-1; weak D call: TRBD1 (6 bases). Germline values: CDR1 SEHNR, CDR2 FQNEAQ (reference sequence). Trimming took off 6 bases at V and 2 bases at J, with 13 bases between the two ends. This CDR3 is built from 14 residues. The DNA of the CDR3 is TGTGCCAGCAGTTCAAACAGGGCTAACACTGAAGCTTTCTTT. Protein sequence: CASSSNRANTEAFF.

This chain joins TRBV4-2 and TRBJ2-5, with a tentative D call TRBD2 (5 bases). The CDR3 extends over 14 amino acids. Germline CDR1 reads LGHNA; CDR2 reads YNFKEQ. With 4 bases removed from V and 1 base from J, the gap between germline ends came to 10 bases. In DNA, the CDR3 is TGTGCCAGCAGCCTCGGACTGACCCAAGAGACCCAGTACTTC. As protein: CASSLGLTQETQYF.